This T cell receptor (beta chain) was retrieved from a study of OX40 agonist ivuxolimab in advanced cancers. The CDR3 covers 14 residues. Germline V CDR1 and CDR2: SNHLY, FYNNEI. The V gene lost 8 bases and the J gene lost 5 bases, with 13 bases spanning the gap. TCRdb keeps only in-frame clones here, not all; method: immunoSEQ multiplex PCR. The sample lists under 30,000 clones, 60% to 85% seen once, with more than 2% in the top ten. This clone is large (0.1 to 1%) within its sample. The clonotype was recovered from an adult with an advanced solid tumor such as melanoma, head and neck, liver or kidney cancer. V gene TRBV2 combines with J gene TRBJ2-6; the D gene is possibly TRBD2 (6 bases). The input for sequencing was CD4+ or CD8+ T cells sorted from blood, taken in a trial of the OX40 agonist ivuxolimab. The CDR3 region has the DNA TGTGCCAGCTCCACGGAGGGTTGGGCCAACGTCCTGACTTTC. Translated: CASSTEGWANVLTF. Using reference TRBV2 and TRBJ2-6 for the parts outside the CDR3, the full variable domain is EPEVTQTPSHQVTQMGQEVILRCVPISNHLYFYWYRQILGQKVEFLVSFYNNEISEKSEIFDDQFSVERPDGSNFTLKIRSTKLEDSAMYFCASSTEGWANVLTFGAGSRLTVL.